These T cell receptor beta chains were read from a single sample in a study of T cell clones after liver transplantation. The data were produced by immunoSEQ multiplex PCR, yet TCRdb's version contains in-frame clones alone and is incomplete. The table includes fewer than 80,000 clones, around four fifths detected once. The sample in question was CD4+ T cells from blood, obtained around 48 months after liver transplant. The receptors come from a human patient who received a liver transplant. Some T cells may have originated in the graft donor. Both conserved end residues are part of each CDR3.

cdr3_length,v_call,j_call,cdr3_aa
15,TRBV4-3,TRBJ1-1,CASSQGDRVGTEAFF
16,TRBV28,TRBJ2-3,CASSWEGAANTDTQYF
15,TRBV7-2,TRBJ1-1,CASSLQGLMNTEAFF
14,TRBV5-1,TRBJ2-7,CASSSLTGNYEQYF
15,TRBV21-1,TRBJ1-3,CASSTREFSGNTIYF
15,TRBV30,TRBJ2-7,CAWSGLRTSNYEQYF
14,TRBV5-1,TRBJ2-2,CASMVGANTGELFF
15,TRBV19,TRBJ2-3,CASSMVSYSTDTQYF
14,TRBV7-9,TRBJ1-1,CASSLILSQGKAFF
13,TRBV19,TRBJ1-2,CASSVTGIGGYTF
12,TRBV28,TRBJ2-3,CASREDRDTQYF
14,TRBV29-1,TRBJ2-7,CSATGRRGHYEQYF
12,TRBV6-5,TRBJ2-1,CASTRSTGEQFF
15,TRBV5-1,TRBJ2-5,CASSLRQGSQETQYF
13,TRBV6-6,TRBJ2-3,CASSYLGPDTQYF
14,TRBV2,TRBJ2-7,CASSQAGGPREQYF
13,TRBV6-5,TRBJ2-2,CASTRLNTGELFF
16,TRBV5-1,TRBJ2-2,CASRKTGTGNTGELFF
13,TRBV7-3,TRBJ1-1,CASSLTGGSKAFF
12,TRBV2,TRBJ1-3,CASSVGENTIYF
14,TRBV2,TRBJ1-5,CASHRDRFFQPQHF
11,TRBV30,TRBJ2-3,CAWTRMDTQYF
13,TRBV7-2,TRBJ1-2,CASSPDRGWGYTF
14,TRBV6-6,TRBJ1-2,CASSPGLGAYGYTF
13,TRBV5-1,TRBJ2-5,CASSLEVRETQYF
17,TRBV5-4,TRBJ1-4,CASSWGEKQATNEKLFF